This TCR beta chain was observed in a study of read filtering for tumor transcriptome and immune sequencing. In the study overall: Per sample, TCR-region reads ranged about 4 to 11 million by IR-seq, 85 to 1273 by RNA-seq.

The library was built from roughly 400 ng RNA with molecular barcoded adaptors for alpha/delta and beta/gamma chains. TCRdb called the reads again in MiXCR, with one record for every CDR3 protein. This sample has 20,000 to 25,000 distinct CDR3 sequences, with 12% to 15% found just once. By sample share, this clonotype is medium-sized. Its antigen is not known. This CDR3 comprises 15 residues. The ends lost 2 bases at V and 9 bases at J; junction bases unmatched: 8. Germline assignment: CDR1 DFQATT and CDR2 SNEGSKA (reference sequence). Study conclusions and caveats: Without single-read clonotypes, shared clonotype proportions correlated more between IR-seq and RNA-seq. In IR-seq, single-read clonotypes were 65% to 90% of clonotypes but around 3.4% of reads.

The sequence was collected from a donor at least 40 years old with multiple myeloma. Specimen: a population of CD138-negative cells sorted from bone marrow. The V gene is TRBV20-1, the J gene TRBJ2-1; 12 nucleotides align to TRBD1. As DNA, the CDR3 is TGCAGTGCTAGATCCCGGGACAGGGGGCTGGGTGAGCAGTTCTTC. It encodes CSARSRDRGLGEQFF.